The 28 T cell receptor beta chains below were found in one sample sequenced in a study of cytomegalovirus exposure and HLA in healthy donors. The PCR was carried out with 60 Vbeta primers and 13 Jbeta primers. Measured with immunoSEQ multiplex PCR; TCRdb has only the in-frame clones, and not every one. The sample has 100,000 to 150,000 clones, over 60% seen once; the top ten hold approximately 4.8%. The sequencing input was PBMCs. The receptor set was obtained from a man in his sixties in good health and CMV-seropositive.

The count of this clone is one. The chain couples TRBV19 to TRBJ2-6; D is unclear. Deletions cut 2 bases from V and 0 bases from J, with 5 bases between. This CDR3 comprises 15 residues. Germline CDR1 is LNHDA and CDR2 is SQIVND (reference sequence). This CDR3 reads CASSIQVSGANVLTF. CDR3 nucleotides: TGTGCCAGTAGTATACAGGTCTCTGGGGCCAACGTCCTGACTTTC.

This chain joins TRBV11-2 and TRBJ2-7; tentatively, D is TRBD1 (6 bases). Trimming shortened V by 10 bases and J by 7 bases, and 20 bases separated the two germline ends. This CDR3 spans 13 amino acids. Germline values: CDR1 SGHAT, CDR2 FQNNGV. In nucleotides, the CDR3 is TGTGCCACCCGTCGGGACACCCTTTTGGAGCAGTACTTC. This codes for CATRRDTLLEQYF. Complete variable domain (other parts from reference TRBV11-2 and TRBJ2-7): EAGVAQSPRYKIIEKRQSVAFWCNPISGHATLYWYQQILGQGPKLLIQFQNNGVVDDSQLPKDRFSAERLKGVDSTLKIQPAKLEDSAVYLCATRRDTLLEQYFGPGTRLTVT.

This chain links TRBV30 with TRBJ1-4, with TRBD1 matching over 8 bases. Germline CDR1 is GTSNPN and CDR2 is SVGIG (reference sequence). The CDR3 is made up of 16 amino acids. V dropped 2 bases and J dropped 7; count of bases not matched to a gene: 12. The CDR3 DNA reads TGTGCCTGGAGTCCTCCGTCAGGGGGCGTAGGTGAAAAACTGTTTTTT. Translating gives CAWSPPSGGVGEKLFF.

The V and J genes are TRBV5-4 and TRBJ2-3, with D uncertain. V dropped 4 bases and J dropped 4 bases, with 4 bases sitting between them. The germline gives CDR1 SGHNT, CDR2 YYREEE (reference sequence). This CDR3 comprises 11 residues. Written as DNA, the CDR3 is TGTGCCAGCAGCATCTCAGATACGCAGTATTTT. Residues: CASSISDTQYF.

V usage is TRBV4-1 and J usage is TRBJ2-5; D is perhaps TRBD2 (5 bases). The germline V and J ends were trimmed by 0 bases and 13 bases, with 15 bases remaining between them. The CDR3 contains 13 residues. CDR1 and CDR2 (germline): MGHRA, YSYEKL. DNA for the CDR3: TGCGCCAGCAGCCAAGATCCCGAGGGCGTAAGGTACTTC. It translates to CASSQDPEGVRYF.

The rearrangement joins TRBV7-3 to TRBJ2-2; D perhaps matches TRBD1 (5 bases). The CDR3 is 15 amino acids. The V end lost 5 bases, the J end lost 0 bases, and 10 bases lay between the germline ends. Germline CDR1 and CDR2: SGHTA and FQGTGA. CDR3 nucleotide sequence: TGTGCCAGCAGCCCAGGGCTCTCGAACACCGGGGAGCTGTTTTTT. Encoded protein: CASSPGLSNTGELFF.

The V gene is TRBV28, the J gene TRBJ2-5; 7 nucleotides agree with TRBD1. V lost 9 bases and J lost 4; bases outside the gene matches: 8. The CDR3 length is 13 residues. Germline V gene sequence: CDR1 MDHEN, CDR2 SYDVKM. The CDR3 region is CASIDRDTETQYF. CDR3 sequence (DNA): TGTGCCAGTATTGACAGGGACACAGAGACCCAGTACTTC. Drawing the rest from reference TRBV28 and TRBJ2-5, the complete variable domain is DVKVTQSSRYLVKRTGEKVFLECVQDMDHENMFWYRQDPGLGLRLIYFSYDVKMKEKGDIPEGYSVSREKKERFSLILESASTNQTSMYLCASIDRDTETQYFGPGTRLLVL.

As DNA, the CDR3 is TGTGCCAGCAGTTTTATGGACAGGGGCGATGGGCAGGCAGCCCAGCATTTT. Amino acids: CASSFMDRGDGQAAQHF. The chain couples TRBV28 to TRBJ1-5; 9 positions agree with TRBD1. Germline V gene sequence: CDR1 MDHEN, CDR2 SYDVKM. V dropped 3 bases and J dropped 11; count of bases not matched to a gene: 17. The CDR3 is 17 residues long.

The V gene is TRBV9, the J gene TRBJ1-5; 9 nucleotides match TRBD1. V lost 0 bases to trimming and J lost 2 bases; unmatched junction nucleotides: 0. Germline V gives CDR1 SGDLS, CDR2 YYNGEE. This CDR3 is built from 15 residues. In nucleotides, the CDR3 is TGTGCCAGCAGCGTAGGGACAGGGGGCAATCAGCCCCAGCATTTT. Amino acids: CASSVGTGGNQPQHF.

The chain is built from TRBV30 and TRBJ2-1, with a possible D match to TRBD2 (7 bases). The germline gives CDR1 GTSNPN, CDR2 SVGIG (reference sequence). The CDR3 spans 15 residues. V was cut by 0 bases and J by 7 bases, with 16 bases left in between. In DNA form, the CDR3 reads TGTGCCTGGAGTGTGGGGGGGGCGGGATCTAATGAGCAGTTCTTC. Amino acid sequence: CAWSVGGAGSNEQFF.

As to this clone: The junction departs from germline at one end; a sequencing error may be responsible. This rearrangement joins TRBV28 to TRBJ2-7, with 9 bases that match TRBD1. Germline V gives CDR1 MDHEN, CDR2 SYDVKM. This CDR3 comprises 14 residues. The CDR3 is CASSLAGQGLGLDF. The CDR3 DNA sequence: TGTGCCAGCAGTTTGGCGGGACAGGGCTTGGGGCTGGACTTC.

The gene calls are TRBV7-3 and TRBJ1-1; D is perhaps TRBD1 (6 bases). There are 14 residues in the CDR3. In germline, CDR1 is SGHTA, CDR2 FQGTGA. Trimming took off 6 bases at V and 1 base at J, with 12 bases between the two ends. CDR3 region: CASSSGHSNTEAFF. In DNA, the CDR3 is TGTGCCAGCAGTTCGGGACATTCGAACACTGAAGCTTTCTTT.

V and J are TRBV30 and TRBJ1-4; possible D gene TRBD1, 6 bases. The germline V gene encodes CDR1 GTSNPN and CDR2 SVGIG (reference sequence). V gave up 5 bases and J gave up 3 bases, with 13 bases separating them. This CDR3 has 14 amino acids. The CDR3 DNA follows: TGTGCCTGGGGCCCAGGGGTAGCTAATGAAAAACTGTTTTTT. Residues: CAWGPGVANEKLFF.

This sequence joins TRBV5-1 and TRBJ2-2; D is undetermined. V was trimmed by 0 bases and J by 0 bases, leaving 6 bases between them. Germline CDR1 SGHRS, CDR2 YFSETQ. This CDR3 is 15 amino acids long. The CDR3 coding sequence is TGCGCCAGCAGCTTGGCGGGTACGAACACCGGGGAGCTGTTTTTT. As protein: CASSLAGTNTGELFF.

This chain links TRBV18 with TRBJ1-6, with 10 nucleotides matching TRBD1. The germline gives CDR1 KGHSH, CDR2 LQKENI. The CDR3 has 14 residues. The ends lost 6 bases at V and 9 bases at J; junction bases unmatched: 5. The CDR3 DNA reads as TGTGCCAGCTCCCGACAGGGGGCAGTTTCACCCCTCCACTTT. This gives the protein CASSRQGAVSPLHF.

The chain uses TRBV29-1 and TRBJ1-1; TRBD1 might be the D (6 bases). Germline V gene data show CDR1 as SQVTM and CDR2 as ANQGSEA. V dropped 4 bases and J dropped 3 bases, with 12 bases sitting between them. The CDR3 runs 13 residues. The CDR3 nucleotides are TGCAGCGTTGGGCAGGGGAGGGACACTGAAGCTTTCTTT. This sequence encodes CSVGQGRDTEAFF. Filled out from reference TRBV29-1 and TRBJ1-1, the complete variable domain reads SAVISQKPSRDICQRGTSLTIQCQVDSQVTMMFWYRQQPGQSLTLIATANQGSEATYESGFVIDKFPISRPNLTFSTLTVSNMSPEDSSIYLCSVGQGRDTEAFFGQGTRLTVV.

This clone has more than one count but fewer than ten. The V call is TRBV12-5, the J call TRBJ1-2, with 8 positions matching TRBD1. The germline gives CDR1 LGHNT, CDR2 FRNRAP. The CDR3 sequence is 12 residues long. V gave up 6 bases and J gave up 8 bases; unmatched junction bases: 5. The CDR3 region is CASGAGTGGYTF. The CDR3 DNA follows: TGTGCTAGTGGGGCCGGGACAGGAGGCTACACCTTC.

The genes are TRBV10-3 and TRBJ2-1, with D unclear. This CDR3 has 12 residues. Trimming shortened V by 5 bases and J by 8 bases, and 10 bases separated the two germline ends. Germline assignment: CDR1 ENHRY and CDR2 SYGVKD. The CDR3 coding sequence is TGTGCCATCAGTCCTACCCTGGATGAGCAGTTCTTC. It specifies CAISPTLDEQFF.

CDR3 nucleotide sequence: TGTGCCAGCAGTTTAAGGCAGGCCTATGGCTACACCTTC. Protein: CASSLRQAYGYTF. This chain joins TRBV28 and TRBJ1-2; D gene ambiguous. CDR3 length: 13 residues. The V and J ends lost 2 bases and 4 bases respectively, with 8 bases between them. The germline V gene has CDR1 MDHEN and CDR2 SYDVKM.

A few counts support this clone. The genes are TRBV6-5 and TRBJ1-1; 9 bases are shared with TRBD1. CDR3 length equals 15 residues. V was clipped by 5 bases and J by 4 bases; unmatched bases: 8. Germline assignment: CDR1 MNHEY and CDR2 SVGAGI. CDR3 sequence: CASSRQGVVVTEAFF. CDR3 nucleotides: TGTGCCAGCAGTAGACAGGGGGTCGTTGTCACTGAAGCTTTCTTT.

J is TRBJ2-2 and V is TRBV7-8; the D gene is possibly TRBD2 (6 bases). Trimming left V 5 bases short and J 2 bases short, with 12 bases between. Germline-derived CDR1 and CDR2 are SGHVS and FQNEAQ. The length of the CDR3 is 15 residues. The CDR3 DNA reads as TGTGCCAGCAGCGCCCAGGGAGGCAACACCGGGGAGCTGTTTTTT. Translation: CASSAQGGNTGELFF. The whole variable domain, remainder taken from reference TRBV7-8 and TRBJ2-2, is GAGVSQSPRYKVAKRGQDVALRCDPISGHVSLFWYQQALGQGPEFLTYFQNEAQLDKSGLPSDRFFAERPEGSVSTLKIQRTQQEDSAVYLCASSAQGGNTGELFFGEGSRLTVL.

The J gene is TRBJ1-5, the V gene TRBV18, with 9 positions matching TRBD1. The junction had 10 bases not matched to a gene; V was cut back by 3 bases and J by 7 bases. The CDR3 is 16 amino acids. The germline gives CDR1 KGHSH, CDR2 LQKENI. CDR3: CASSPNPGQGAQPQHF. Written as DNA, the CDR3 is TGTGCCAGCTCACCTAATCCGGGACAGGGAGCCCAGCCCCAGCATTTT.

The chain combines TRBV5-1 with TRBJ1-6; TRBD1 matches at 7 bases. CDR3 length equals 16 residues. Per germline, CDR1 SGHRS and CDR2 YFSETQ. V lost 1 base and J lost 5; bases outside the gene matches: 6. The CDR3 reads CASSLSPDRDNSPLHF. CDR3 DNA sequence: TGCGCCAGCAGCTTGTCCCCTGACAGGGATAATTCACCCCTCCACTTT.

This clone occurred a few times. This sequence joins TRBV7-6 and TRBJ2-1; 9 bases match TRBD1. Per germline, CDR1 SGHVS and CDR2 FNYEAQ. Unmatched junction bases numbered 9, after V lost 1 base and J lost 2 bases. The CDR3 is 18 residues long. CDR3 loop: CASSLVDPGTGPYNEQFF. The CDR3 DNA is TGTGCCAGCAGCTTAGTGGATCCGGGGACAGGGCCCTACAATGAGCAGTTCTTC.

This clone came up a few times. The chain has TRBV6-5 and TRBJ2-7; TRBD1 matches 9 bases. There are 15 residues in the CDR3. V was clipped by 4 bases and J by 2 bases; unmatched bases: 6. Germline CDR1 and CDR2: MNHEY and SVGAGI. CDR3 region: CASSSPGQGTYEQYF. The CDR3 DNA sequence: TGTGCCAGCAGTTCCCCGGGACAGGGCACCTACGAGCAGTACTTC.

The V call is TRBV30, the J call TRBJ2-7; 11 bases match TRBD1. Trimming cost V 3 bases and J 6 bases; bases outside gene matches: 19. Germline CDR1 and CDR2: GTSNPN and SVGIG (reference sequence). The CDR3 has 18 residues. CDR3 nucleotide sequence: TGTGCCTGGAGGGCAATGGACAGGGGGCTGCTTATTTCCAGCGAGCAGTACTTC. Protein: CAWRAMDRGLLISSEQYF.

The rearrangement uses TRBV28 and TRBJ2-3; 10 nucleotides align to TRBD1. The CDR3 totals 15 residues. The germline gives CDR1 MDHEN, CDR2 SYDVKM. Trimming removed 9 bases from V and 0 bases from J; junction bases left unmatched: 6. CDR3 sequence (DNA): TGTGCCAGTATGGGACAGGGGACCAGCACAGATACGCAGTATTTT. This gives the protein CASMGQGTSTDTQYF.

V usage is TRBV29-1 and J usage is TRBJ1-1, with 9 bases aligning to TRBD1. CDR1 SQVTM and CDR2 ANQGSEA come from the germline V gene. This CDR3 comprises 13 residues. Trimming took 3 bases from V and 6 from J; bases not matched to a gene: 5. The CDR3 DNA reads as TGCAGCGTTGAGGATAACAGGGGGCCTGAAGCTTTCTTT. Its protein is CSVEDNRGPEAFF.